Listed below are T cell receptor beta chains from one sample, sequenced in a study of cytomegalovirus exposure and HLA in healthy donors. The table came from immunoSEQ multiplex PCR; TCRdb's copy has only in-frame clones and leaves some out. The sample holds over 110,000 clones, roughly four fifths seen once. Input material: PBMCs. The receptor set was obtained from a male donor in good health and CMV-seronegative. CDR3s include the opening cysteine and the closing phenylalanine or tryptophan. Fields, in order: clone size, V gene, D gene, J gene, CDR3 protein, CDR3 DNA. D genes are given only for firm matches. Only some rows state a clone size, as once, few, many or a class for expanded clones.

.,TRBV15,.,TRBJ2-1,CAASTEGSYNEQFF,TGTGCCGCCTCAACCGAGGGATCCTACAATGAGCAGTTCTTC
.,TRBV27,TRBD2,TRBJ2-3,CASSLLLAEGVDTQYF,TGTGCCAGCAGTTTATTACTAGCGGAGGGGGTAGATACGCAGTATTTT
.,TRBV15,.,TRBJ2-7,CATRDGVGFLEQYF,TGTGCCACGCGGGACGGCGTAGGGTTCCTCGAGCAGTACTTC
few,TRBV6-6,.,TRBJ2-7,CASKPAAYEQYF,TGTGCCAGCAAACCCGCGGCCTACGAGCAGTACTTC
.,TRBV12-5,TRBD2,TRBJ2-1,CASANGLAGSNEQFF,TGTGCTAGTGCCAACGGACTAGCGGGATCCAATGAGCAGTTCTTC
.,TRBV19,.,TRBJ2-7,CASSIALAPSYEQYF,TGTGCCAGTAGTATAGCCCTGGCCCCATCTTATGAGCAGTACTTC
few,TRBV18,TRBD2,TRBJ2-3,CASSPPEAAGGPPDTQYF,TGTGCCAGCTCACCACCCGAGGCAGCGGGAGGGCCCCCAGATACGCAGTATTTT
once,TRBV4-2,.,TRBJ2-7,CASSQAWSAYEQYF,TGTGCCAGCAGCCAAGCCTGGTCAGCCTACGAGCAGTACTTC
.,TRBV9,TRBD1,TRBJ2-5,CASSVPGGQETQYF,TGTGCCAGCAGCGTCCCAGGGGGTCAAGAGACCCAGTACTTC
few,TRBV29-1,TRBD1,TRBJ2-7,CSVEGTGGYEQYF,TGCAGCGTTGAGGGGACAGGGGGCTACGAGCAGTACTTC
once,TRBV7-9,TRBD2,TRBJ2-3,CASSQSVSGRTFWDTQYF,TGTGCCAGCAGCCAAAGTGTTAGCGGGAGGACCTTTTGGGATACGCAGTATTTT
once,TRBV2,TRBD2,TRBJ2-7,CASSASGNNEQYF,TGTGCCAGCAGTGCTAGCGGGAATAACGAGCAGTACTTC
few,TRBV2,TRBD1,TRBJ2-5,CASFRTGVGKTQYF,TGTGCCAGCTTCCGGACAGGGGTAGGAAAGACCCAGTACTTC
.,TRBV23-1,.,TRBJ1-4,CASSQSGACTVKPSTNEKLFF,TGCGCCAGCAGTCAATCGGGGGCCTGTACAGTCAAACCCTCAACTAATGAAAAACTGTTTTTT
.,TRBV27,.,TRBJ2-7,CASSFSTDYEQYF,TGTGCCAGCAGTTTCTCGACAGATTACGAGCAGTACTTC
few,TRBV7-2,.,TRBJ1-1,CASSLEGAREAFF,TGTGCCAGCAGCTTAGAAGGAGCCCGTGAAGCTTTCTTT
.,TRBV11-3,.,TRBJ2-7,CASSSAQGQYF,TGTGCCAGCAGCTCGGCTCAGGGGCAGTACTTC
.,TRBV27,.,TRBJ2-7,CASSFLEGLAVYEQYF,TGTGCCAGCAGTTTCCTCGAGGGCCTAGCCGTCTACGAGCAGTACTTC
once,TRBV10-3,TRBD2,TRBJ2-7,CAISDRLAGVSYEQYF,TGTGCCATCAGTGACCGTCTAGCGGGAGTTAGCTACGAGCAGTACTTC
.,TRBV9,TRBD1,TRBJ2-7,CASRDRGSREQYF,TGTGCCAGCAGGGACAGGGGTAGCCGGGAGCAGTACTTC
once,TRBV7-6,.,TRBJ2-3,CASSSHPGTSTDTQYF,TGTGCCAGCAGTTCCCACCCGGGGACTAGCACAGATACGCAGTATTTT
.,TRBV19,TRBD2,TRBJ2-3,CASSPDRASGTDTQYF,TGTGCCAGTAGTCCTGATCGGGCTAGCGGTACAGATACGCAGTATTTT
.,TRBV7-9,TRBD1,TRBJ1-1,CASSRAGGTEAFF,TGTGCCAGCAGCCGGGCAGGGGGGACTGAAGCTTTCTTT
.,TRBV15,.,TRBJ1-1,CATSRETGFAEAFF,TGTGCCACCAGCAGAGAGACGGGGTTTGCTGAAGCTTTCTTT
.,TRBV7-2,.,TRBJ2-1,CASSPPGGWHNEQFF,TGTGCCAGCAGCCCCCCCGGGGGTTGGCACAATGAGCAGTTCTTC